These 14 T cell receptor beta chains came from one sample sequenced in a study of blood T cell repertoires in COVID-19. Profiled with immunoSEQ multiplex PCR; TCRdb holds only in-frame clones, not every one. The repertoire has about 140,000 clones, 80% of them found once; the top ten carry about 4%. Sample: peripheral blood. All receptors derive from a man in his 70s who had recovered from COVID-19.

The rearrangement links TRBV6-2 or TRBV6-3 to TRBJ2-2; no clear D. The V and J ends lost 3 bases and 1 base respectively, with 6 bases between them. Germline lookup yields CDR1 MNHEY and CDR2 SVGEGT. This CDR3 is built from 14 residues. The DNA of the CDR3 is TGTGCCAGCAGTTATACAGTGAACACCGGGGAGCTGTTTTTT. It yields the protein CASSYTVNTGELFF.

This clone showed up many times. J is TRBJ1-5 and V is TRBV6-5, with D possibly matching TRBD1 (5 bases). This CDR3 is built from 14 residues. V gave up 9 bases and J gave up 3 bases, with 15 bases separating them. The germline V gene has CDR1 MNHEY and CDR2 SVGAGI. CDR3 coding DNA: TGTGCCAGTACAACGGGACTTTTCAATCAGCCCCAGCATTTT. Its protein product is CASTTGLFNQPQHF.

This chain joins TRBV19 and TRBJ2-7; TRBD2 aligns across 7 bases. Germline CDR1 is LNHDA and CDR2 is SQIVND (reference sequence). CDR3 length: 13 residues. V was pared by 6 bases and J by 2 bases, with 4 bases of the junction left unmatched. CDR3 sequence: CASSQGGTYEQYF. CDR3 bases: TGTGCCAGTAGCCAGGGAGGGACCTACGAGCAGTACTTC.

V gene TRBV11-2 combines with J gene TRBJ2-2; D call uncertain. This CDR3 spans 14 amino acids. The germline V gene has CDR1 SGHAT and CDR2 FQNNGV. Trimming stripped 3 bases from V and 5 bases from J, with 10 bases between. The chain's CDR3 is CASSFVRLTGELFF. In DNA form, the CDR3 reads TGTGCCAGCAGCTTTGTCAGGTTAACCGGGGAGCTGTTTTTT. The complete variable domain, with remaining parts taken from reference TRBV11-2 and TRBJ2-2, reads EAGVAQSPRYKIIEKRQSVAFWCNPISGHATLYWYQQILGQGPKLLIQFQNNGVVDDSQLPKDRFSAERLKGVDSTLKIQPAKLEDSAVYLCASSFVRLTGELFFGEGSRLTVL.

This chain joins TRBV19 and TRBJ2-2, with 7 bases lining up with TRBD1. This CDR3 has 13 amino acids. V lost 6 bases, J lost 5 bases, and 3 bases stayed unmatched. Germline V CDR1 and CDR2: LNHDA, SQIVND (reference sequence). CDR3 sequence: CASRGRGTGELFF. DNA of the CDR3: TGTGCCAGTAGGGGCAGGGGGACCGGGGAGCTGTTTTTT.

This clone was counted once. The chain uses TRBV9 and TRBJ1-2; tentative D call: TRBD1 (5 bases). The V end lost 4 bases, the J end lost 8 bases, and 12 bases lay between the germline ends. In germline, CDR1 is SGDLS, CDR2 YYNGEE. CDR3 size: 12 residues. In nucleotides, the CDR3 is TGTGCCAGCAGCCCTGGGGGGAGAGGCTACACCTTC. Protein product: CASSPGGRGYTF.

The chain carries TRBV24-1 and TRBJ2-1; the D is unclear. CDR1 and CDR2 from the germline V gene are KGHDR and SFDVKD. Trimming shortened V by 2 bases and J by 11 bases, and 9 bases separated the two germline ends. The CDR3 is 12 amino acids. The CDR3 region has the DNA TGTGCCACCAGTGATTCCCGGTTGAAGCAGTTCTTC. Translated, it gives CATSDSRLKQFF.

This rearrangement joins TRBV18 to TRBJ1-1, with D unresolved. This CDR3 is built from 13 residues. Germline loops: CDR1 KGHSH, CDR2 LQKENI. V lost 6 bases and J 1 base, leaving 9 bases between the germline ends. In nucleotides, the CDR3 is TGTGCCAGCTCGGTGACGGGGAACACTGAAGCTTTCTTT. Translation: CASSVTGNTEAFF.

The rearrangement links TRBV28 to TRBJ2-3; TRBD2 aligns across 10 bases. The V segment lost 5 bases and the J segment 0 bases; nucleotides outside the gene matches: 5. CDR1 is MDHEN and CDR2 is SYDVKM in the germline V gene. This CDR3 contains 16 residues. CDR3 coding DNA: TGTGCCAGCAGTGCCGGACTAGCGGAGAGCACAGATACGCAGTATTTT. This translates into CASSAGLAESTDTQYF.

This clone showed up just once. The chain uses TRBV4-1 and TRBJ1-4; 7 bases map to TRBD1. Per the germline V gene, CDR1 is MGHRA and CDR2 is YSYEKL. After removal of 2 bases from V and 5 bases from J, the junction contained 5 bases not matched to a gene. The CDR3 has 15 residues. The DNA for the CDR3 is TGCGCCAGCAGCCAACGCGACAGGGCGAATGAAAAACTGTTTTTT. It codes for CASSQRDRANEKLFF.

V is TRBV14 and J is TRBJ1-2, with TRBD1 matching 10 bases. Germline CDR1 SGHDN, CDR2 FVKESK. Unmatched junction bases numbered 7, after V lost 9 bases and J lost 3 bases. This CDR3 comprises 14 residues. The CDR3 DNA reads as TGTGCCAGTTACCGGGACAGGGGTGACTATGGCTACACCTTC. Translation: CASYRDRGDYGYTF.

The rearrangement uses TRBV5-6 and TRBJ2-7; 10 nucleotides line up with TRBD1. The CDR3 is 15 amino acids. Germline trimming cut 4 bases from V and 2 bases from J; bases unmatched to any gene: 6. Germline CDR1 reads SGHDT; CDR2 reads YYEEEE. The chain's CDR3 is CASSLPGQGPYEQYF. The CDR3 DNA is TGTGCCAGCAGCCTACCGGGACAGGGGCCCTACGAGCAGTACTTC.

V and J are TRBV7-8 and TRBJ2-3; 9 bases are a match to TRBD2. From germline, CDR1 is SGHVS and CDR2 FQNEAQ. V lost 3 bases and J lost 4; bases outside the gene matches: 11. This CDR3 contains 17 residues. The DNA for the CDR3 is TGTGCCAGCAGCTTCCCGTATAAGGCGGGAGGGTCAGATACGCAGTATTTT. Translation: CASSFPYKAGGSDTQYF.

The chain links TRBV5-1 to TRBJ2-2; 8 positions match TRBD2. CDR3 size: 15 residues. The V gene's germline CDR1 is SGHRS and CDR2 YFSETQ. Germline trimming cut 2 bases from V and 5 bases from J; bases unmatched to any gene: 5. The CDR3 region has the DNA TGCGCCAGCAGCTTCAGTAGCGGGATGACCGGGGAGCTGTTTTTT. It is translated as CASSFSSGMTGELFF. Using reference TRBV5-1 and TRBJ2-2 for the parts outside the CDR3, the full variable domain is KAGVTQTPRYLIKTRGQQVTLSCSPISGHRSVSWYQQTPGQGLQFLFEYFSETQRNKGNFPGRFSGRQFSNSRSEMNVSTLELGDSALYLCASSFSSGMTGELFFGEGSRLTVL.